This T cell receptor beta chain derives from a study of blood T cell repertoires in COVID-19. Profiling relied on immunoSEQ multiplex PCR, and the TCRdb table lists in-frame clones only, not all of them. Seen here are some 320,000 clones, 85% to 90% observed once, and the top ten hold around 10%. Germline CDR1 is KGHSH and CDR2 is LQKENI. Trimming stripped 8 bases from V and 1 base from J, with 14 bases between. This CDR3 region has 15 residues. Sequencing was carried out using peripheral blood. V and J are TRBV18 and TRBJ2-2; the D gene is possibly TRBD2 (5 bases). The receptor comes from a woman in her twenties or thirties with COVID-19, enrolled during active disease. The CDR3 coding sequence is TGTGCCAGCCACGGTTTTCGGGGGAACACCGGGGAGCTGTTTTTT. Translation: CASHGFRGNTGELFF.